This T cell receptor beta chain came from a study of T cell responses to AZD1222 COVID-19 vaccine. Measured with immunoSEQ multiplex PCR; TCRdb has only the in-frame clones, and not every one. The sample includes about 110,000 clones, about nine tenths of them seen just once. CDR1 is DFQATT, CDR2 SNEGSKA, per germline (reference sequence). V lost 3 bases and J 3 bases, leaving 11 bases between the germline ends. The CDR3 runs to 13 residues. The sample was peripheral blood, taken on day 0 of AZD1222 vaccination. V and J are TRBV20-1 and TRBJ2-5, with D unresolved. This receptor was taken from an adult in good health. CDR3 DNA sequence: TGCAGTGCTAGTAAAGGGTTGGAAGAGACCCAGTACTTC. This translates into CSASKGLEETQYF.